This T cell receptor (beta chain) was sequenced for a study of monozygotic twins with inflammatory bowel disease. Regarding this clonotype: The antigen remains undetermined.

Regarding the study as a whole: A reduction in TCRbeta diversity (inverse Simpson) was seen in IBD patients relative to healthy co-twins.

TCRdb reprocessed the 5' RACE reads, keeping one entry per CDR3 protein, no DNA. This sample's table reports 330,000 or so distinct CDR3 sequences. Germline V lookup: CDR1 SNHLY, CDR2 FYNNEI. The CDR3 has 15 amino acids. The authors drew about 2.7 ml of blood from each donor. Specimen: blood. V gene TRBV2 combines with J gene TRBJ2-3; TCRdb proposes TRBD1, but this gene call is untestable without DNA. This clonotype was sampled from a human donor with ulcerative colitis or Crohn's disease, or a healthy co-twin of an affected twin (not recorded which). CDR3 in amino acids: CASSAGRVSVDTQYF.